One and the same sample provided the 16 T cell receptor beta chains below, sequenced in a study of blood T cell repertoires in COVID-19. The method was immunoSEQ multiplex PCR; TCRdb's version includes in-frame clones alone and lacks a portion of them. The table records about 270,000 clones, about 87% of them present only once. The sample taken for sequencing was PBMCs or T cells enriched from blood (not recorded which). Receptors were obtained from a woman aged 45-65 years who had recovered from COVID-19.

This chain links TRBV6-5 with TRBJ2-7; TRBD1 matches at 9 bases. The CDR3 extends over 15 amino acids. The J segment lost 0 bases and the V segment lost 6 bases, leaving 6 bases of the junction unmatched. From germline, CDR1 is MNHEY and CDR2 SVGAGI. CDR3 nucleotide sequence: TGTGCCAGCAGGAGGGACAGGGCTGGCTCCTACGAGCAGTACTTC. Encoded protein: CASRRDRAGSYEQYF.

The CDR3 DNA is TGTGCCAGCACTTATAGGCGGGGAGCTTACGAGCAGTACTTC. Translating it yields CASTYRRGAYEQYF. This chain links TRBV6-5 with TRBJ2-7; weak D call: TRBD2 (6 bases). The CDR3 loop spans 14 amino acids. V was cut by 7 bases and J by 4 bases, with 17 bases left in between. Per germline, CDR1 MNHEY and CDR2 SVGAGI.

The gene calls are TRBV12-3 or TRBV12-4 and TRBJ2-7; the match to TRBD1 covers 7 bases. V was pared by 5 bases and J by 10 bases, with 11 bases of the junction left unmatched. The CDR3 sequence is 13 residues long. The CDR3 reads CASSPQYGTDQYF. In DNA, the CDR3 is TGTGCCAGCAGTCCACAGTATGGGACAGATCAGTACTTC.

This chain links TRBV5-1 with TRBJ2-1; 7 bases are a match to TRBD2. With 2 bases clipped from V and 7 bases from J, the junction kept 6 bases outside the gene matches. The V gene's germline CDR1 is SGHRS and CDR2 YFSETQ. The CDR3 has 14 residues. The CDR3 coding sequence is TGCGCCAGCAGCTTCGGGGGGTCCGCAAATGAGCAGTTCTTC. This encodes CASSFGGSANEQFF.

V usage is TRBV4-3 and J usage is TRBJ1-4; D is uncertain. Germline V gene data show CDR1 as LGHNA and CDR2 as YSLEER. The CDR3 spans 16 residues. V dropped 0 bases and J dropped 3 bases, with 11 bases sitting between them. The CDR3 protein is CASSQDLGSANEKLFF. Here the CDR3 DNA reads TGCGCCAGCAGCCAAGATCTAGGTTCAGCTAATGAAAAACTGTTTTTT.

The rearrangement links TRBV30 to TRBJ2-3; TRBD1 matches 7 bases. The CDR3 length is 16 residues. V gave up 1 base and J gave up 2 bases; unmatched junction bases: 9. Germline lookup yields CDR1 GTSNPN and CDR2 SVGIG (reference sequence). This CDR3 reads CAWSAGTVFPTDTQYF. The CDR3 DNA reads TGTGCCTGGAGTGCGGGGACAGTATTTCCCACAGATACGCAGTATTTT.

This chain joins TRBV28 and TRBJ2-3; 7 nucleotides match TRBD2. Germline CDR1 reads MDHEN; CDR2 reads SYDVKM. The J segment lost 2 bases and the V segment lost 6 bases, leaving 14 bases of the junction unmatched. The CDR3 totals 17 residues. Here the CDR3 DNA reads TGTGCCAGCAGCCCGGGGGGACCGGGACCCATCACAGATACGCAGTATTTT. Its protein product is CASSPGGPGPITDTQYF.

In its sample, this clone was seen once. CDR3 sequence: CASSGPGQVIYEQYF. DNA for the CDR3: TGTGCCAGCAGCGGACCGGGACAGGTCATCTACGAGCAGTACTTC. This chain joins TRBV6-5 and TRBJ2-7; 8 bases agree with TRBD1. The V segment lost 6 bases and the J segment 3 bases; nucleotides outside the gene matches: 10. Germline V lookup: CDR1 MNHEY, CDR2 SVGAGI. The CDR3 is 15 amino acids.

This chain links TRBV7-9 with TRBJ1-3, with 10 bases identical to TRBD1. Germline trimming cut 5 bases from V and 4 bases from J; bases unmatched to any gene: 5. Per the germline V gene, CDR1 is SEHNR and CDR2 is FQNEAQ (reference sequence). This CDR3 has 15 residues. For the CDR3, the DNA is TGTGCCAGCAGCCCGGGACAGGGGCTAGGAAACACCATATATTTT. It translates to CASSPGQGLGNTIYF.

The chain carries TRBV28 and TRBJ1-3, with D uncertain. V lost 2 bases and J lost 2, with 7 bases in between. The CDR3 is 14 residues long. CDR1 MDHEN and CDR2 SYDVKM come from the germline V gene. CDR3 in DNA: TGTGCCAGCAGTTTAAATACAGCTGGAAACACCATATATTTT. Its translation is CASSLNTAGNTIYF.

The chain joins TRBV4-3 to TRBJ1-1; D unclear. Germline CDR1 LGHNA, CDR2 YSLEER. The CDR3 loop spans 14 amino acids. V lost 4 bases to trimming and J lost 3 bases, with 12 bases between them. The CDR3 region is CASSPGKAYTEAFF. CDR3 sequence (DNA): TGCGCCAGCAGCCCGGGAAAGGCATACACTGAAGCTTTCTTT.

The chain recombines TRBV19 with TRBJ2-1; TRBD2 matches 11 bases. Trimming removed 5 bases from V and 0 bases from J; junction bases left unmatched: 15. Germline lookup yields CDR1 LNHDA and CDR2 SQIVND (reference sequence). The CDR3 extends over 20 amino acids. DNA of the CDR3: TGTGCCAGTAGTGGACGACATAGCGGGAGGGCCCTTGCCTCCTACAATGAGCAGTTCTTC. Its protein is CASSGRHSGRALASYNEQFF.

This clone was picked up one time. V usage is TRBV24-1 and J usage is TRBJ2-1, with 7 bases identical to TRBD2. The CDR3 has 13 residues. Germline-derived CDR1 and CDR2 are KGHDR and SFDVKD. V was pared by 3 bases and J by 10 bases, with 5 bases of the junction left unmatched. CDR3 nucleotide sequence: TGTGCCACCAGTGATACCCAGACTAGCGAGCAGTTCTTC. It codes for CATSDTQTSEQFF.

V and J are TRBV11-2 and TRBJ2-1; 10 nucleotides agree with TRBD2. The CDR3 length is 16 residues. CDR1 is SGHAT and CDR2 is FQNNGV in the germline V gene. The junction had 7 bases not matched to a gene; V was cut back by 0 bases and J by 8 bases. Here the CDR3 reads CASSLEASGSYYEQFF. CDR3 nucleotides: TGTGCCAGCAGCTTAGAAGCTAGCGGGAGTTACTATGAGCAGTTCTTC.

This chain uses TRBV28 with TRBJ1-2; 9 bases are shared with TRBD1. V was clipped by 7 bases and J by 7 bases; unmatched bases: 10. CDR3 length: 14 amino acids. The germline gives CDR1 MDHEN, CDR2 SYDVKM. The CDR3 region has the DNA TGTGCCAGCAAGGGGGGACAGGGAGGTTTTGGCTACACCTTC. The encoded protein is CASKGGQGGFGYTF.

This chain links TRBV7-9 with TRBJ1-3; perhaps TRBD1 as D (5 bases). The V end lost 6 bases, the J end lost 3 bases, and 6 bases lay between the germline ends. There are 12 residues in the CDR3. Germline-derived CDR1 and CDR2 are SEHNR and FQNEAQ (reference sequence). Here the CDR3 reads CASRDNGNTIYF. Here the CDR3 DNA reads TGTGCCAGCAGGGACAATGGAAACACCATATATTTT.